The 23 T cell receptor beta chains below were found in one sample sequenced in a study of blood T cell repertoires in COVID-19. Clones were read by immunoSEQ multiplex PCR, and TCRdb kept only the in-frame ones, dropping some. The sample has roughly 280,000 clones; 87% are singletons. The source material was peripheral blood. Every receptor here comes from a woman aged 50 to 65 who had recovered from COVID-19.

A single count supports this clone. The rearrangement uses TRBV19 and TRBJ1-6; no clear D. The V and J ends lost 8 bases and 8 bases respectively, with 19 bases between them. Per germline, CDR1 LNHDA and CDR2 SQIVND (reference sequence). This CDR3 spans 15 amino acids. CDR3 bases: TGTGCCAGTTCTTTAATAGTTACTTTGGATTCACCCCTCCACTTT. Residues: CASSLIVTLDSPLHF.

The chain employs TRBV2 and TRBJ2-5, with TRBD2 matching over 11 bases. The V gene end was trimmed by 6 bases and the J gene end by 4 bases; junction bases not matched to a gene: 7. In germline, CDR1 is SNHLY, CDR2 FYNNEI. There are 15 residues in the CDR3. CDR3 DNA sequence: TGTGCCAGCAGCCTAGCGGGAGGTGGGGGAGAGACCCAGTACTTC. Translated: CASSLAGGGGETQYF.

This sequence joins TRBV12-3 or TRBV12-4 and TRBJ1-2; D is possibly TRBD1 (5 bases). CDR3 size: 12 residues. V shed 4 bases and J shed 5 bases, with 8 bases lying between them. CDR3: CASSSGFYGYTF. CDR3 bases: TGTGCCAGCAGTTCAGGGTTTTATGGCTACACCTTC.

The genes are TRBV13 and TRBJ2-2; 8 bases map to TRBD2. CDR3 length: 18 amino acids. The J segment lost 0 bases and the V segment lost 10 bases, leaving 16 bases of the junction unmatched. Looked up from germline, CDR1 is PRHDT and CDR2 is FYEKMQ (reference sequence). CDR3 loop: CAIPRPTAGGPNTGELFF. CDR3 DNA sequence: TGTGCCATCCCACGTCCCACGGCGGGGGGTCCGAACACCGGGGAGCTGTTTTTT.

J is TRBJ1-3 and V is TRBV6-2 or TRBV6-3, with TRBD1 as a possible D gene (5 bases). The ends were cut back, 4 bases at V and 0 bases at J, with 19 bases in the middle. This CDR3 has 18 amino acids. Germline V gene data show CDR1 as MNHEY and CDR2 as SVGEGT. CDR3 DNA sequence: TGTGCCAGCAGTTCCGCCGACAGACAGTTATTCTCTGGAAACACCATATATTTT. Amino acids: CASSSADRQLFSGNTIYF.

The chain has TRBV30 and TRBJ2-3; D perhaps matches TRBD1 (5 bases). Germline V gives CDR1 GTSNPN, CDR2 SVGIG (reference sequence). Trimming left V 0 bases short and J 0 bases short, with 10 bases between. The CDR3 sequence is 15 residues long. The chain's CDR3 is CAWSVGRGSTDTQYF. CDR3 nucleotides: TGTGCCTGGAGTGTAGGAAGGGGTAGCACAGATACGCAGTATTTT.

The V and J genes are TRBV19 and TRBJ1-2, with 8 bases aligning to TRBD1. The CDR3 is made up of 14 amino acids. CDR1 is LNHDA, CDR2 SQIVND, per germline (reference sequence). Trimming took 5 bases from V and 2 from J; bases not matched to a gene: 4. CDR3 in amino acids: CASSGRQGNYGYTF. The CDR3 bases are TGTGCCAGTAGTGGGCGACAGGGGAACTATGGCTACACCTTC.

The CDR3 nucleotides read TGTGCCAGCAGTCCCCCGGTGCACACTGAAGCTTTCTTT. This sequence encodes CASSPPVHTEAFF. The chain uses TRBV2 and TRBJ1-1, with unresolved D. The germline V gene has CDR1 SNHLY and CDR2 FYNNEI. The CDR3 spans 13 residues. The ends were cut back, 5 bases at V and 3 bases at J, with 10 bases in the middle.

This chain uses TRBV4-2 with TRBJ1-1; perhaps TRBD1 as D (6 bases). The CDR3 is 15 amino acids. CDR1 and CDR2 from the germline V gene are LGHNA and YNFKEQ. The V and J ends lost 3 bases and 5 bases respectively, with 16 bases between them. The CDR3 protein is CASSHGNRVQTEAFF. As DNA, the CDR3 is TGTGCCAGCAGCCACGGAAACAGGGTTCAAACTGAAGCTTTCTTT.

Here the CDR3 reads CASSPGDSYNQPQHF. The CDR3 coding sequence is TGCGCCAGCAGCCCGGGGGACAGCTATAATCAGCCCCAGCATTTT. This chain joins TRBV5-1 and TRBJ1-5, with TRBD1 matching 7 bases. V was clipped by 4 bases and J by 4 bases; unmatched bases: 8. Germline CDR1 reads SGHRS; CDR2 reads YFSETQ. This CDR3 is 15 amino acids long.

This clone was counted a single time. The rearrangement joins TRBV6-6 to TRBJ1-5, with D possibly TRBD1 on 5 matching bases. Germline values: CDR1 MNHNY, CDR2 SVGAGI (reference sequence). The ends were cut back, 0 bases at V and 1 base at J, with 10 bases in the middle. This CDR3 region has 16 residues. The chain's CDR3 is CASSYSGAGSNQPQHF. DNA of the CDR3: TGTGCCAGCAGTTACTCAGGGGCTGGGAGCAATCAGCCCCAGCATTTT.

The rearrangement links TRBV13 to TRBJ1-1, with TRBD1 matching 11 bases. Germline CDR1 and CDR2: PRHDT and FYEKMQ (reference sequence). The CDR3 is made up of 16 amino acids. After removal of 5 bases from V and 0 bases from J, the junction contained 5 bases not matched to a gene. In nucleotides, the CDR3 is TGTGCCAGCAGCGACGGGACAGGGGGTATGAACACTGAAGCTTTCTTT. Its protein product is CASSDGTGGMNTEAFF.

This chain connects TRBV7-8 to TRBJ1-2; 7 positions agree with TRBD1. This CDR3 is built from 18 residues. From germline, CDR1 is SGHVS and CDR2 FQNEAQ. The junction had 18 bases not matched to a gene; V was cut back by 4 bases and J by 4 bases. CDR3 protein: CASSSLIQGITPRYGYTF. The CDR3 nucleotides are TGTGCCAGCAGCTCCCTAATACAGGGGATTACCCCTCGCTATGGCTACACCTTC.

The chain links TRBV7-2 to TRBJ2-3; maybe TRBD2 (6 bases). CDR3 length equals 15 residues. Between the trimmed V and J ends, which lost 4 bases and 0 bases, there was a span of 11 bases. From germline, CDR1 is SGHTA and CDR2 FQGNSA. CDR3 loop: CASSYSGASTDTQYF. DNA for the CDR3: TGTGCCAGCAGCTATAGCGGAGCTAGCACAGATACGCAGTATTTT.

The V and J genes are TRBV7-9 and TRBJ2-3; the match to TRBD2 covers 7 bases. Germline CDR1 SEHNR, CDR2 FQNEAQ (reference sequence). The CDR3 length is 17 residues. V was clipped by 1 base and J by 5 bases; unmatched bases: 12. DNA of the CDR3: TGTGCCAGCAGCTTAGTGGGGCTAGCGGAGGCTAGAGATACGCAGTATTTT. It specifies CASSLVGLAEARDTQYF.

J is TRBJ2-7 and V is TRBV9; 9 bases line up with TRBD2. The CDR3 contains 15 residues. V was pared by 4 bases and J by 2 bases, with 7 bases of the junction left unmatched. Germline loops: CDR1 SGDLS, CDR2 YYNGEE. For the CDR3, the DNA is TGTGCCAGCAGCCCCCACGCGGGAGGGACCTACGAGCAGTACTTC. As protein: CASSPHAGGTYEQYF. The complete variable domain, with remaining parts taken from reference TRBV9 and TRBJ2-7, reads DSGVTQTPKHLITATGQRVTLRCSPRSGDLSVYWYQQSLDQGLQFLIQYYNGEERAKGNILERFSAQQFPDLHSELNLSSLELGDSALYFCASSPHAGGTYEQYFGPGTRLTVT.

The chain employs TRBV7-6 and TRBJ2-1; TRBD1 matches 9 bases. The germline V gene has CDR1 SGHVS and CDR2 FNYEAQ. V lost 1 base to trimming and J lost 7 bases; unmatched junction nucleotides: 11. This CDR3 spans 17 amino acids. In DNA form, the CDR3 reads TGTGCCAGCAGCTTAGGTATCGGTCGGGACAGGGAAAATGAGCAGTTCTTC. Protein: CASSLGIGRDRENEQFF.

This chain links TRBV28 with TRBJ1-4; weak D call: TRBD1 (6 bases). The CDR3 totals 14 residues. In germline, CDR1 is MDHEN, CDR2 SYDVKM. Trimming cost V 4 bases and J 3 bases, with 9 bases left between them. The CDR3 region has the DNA TGTGCCAGCAGTTCAACAGGGTCTAATGAAAAACTGTTTTTT. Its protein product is CASSSTGSNEKLFF.

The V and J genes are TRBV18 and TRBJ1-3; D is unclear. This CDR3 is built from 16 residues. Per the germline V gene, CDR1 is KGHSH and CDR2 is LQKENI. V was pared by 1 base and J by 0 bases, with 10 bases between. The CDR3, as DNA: TGTGCCAGCTCACCACAGCTCCGGGTCTCTGGAAACACCATATATTTT. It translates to CASSPQLRVSGNTIYF. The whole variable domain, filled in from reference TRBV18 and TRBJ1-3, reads NAGVMQNPRHLVRRRGQEARLRCSPMKGHSHVYWYRQLPEEGLKFMVYLQKENIIDESGMPKERFSAEFPKEGPSILRIQQVVRGDSAAYFCASSPQLRVSGNTIYFGEGSWLTVV.

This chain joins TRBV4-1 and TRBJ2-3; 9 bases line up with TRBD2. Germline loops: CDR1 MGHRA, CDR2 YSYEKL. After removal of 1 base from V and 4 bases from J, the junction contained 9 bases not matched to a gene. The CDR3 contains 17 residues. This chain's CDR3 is CASSQVTSGLGADTQYF. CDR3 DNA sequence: TGCGCCAGCAGCCAAGTAACTAGCGGGCTAGGGGCAGATACGCAGTATTTT.

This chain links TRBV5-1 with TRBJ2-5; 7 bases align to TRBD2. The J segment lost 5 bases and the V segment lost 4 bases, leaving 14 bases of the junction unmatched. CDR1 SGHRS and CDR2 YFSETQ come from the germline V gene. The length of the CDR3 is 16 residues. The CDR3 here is CASSPRDGRGSETQYF. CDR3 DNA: TGCGCCAGCAGCCCTAGGGACGGGCGGGGGTCGGAGACCCAGTACTTC.

CDR3 DNA: TGTGCCAGCAGCCAAGTTCCGGGAAAGAATGAAAAACTGTTTTTT. It is translated as CASSQVPGKNEKLFF. V and J are TRBV3-1 (or the pseudogene TRBV3-2) and TRBJ1-4, with D unclear. Trimming pared 1 base from V and 5 bases from J, leaving 11 bases between. This CDR3 has 15 residues. The germline gives CDR1 LGHDT, CDR2 YNNKEL (reference sequence).

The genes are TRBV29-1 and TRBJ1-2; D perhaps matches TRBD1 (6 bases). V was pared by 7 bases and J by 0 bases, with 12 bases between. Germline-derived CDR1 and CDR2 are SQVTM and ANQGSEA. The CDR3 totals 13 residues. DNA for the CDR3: TGCAGCGCCCCGACAGGATCTAACTATGGCTACACCTTC. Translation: CSAPTGSNYGYTF.